These 9 T cell receptor beta chains originate from one sample sequenced in a study of technical replicates of blood from a few donors. Sequencing used immunoSEQ multiplex PCR; TCRdb keeps in-frame clones, though not all of them. The sample yields some 71,000 clones, 95% to 97% seen once. Material: T cells isolated from PBMCs. The receptors were gathered from a human donor in good health.

The V and J genes are TRBV29-1 and TRBJ2-1, with a possible D match to TRBD2 (5 bases). The germline CDR1 and CDR2 sequences are SQVTM and ANQGSEA. V lost 6 bases and J 1 base, leaving 10 bases between the germline ends. The CDR3 extends over 13 amino acids. The chain's CDR3 is CSVASGSYNEQFF. The CDR3 bases are TGCAGCGTGGCATCGGGGTCCTACAATGAGCAGTTCTTC.

The chain employs TRBV27 and TRBJ2-3, with 9 bases fitting TRBD2. CDR1 and CDR2 from the germline V gene are MNHEY and SMNVEV (reference sequence). This CDR3 is built from 14 residues. The J segment lost 5 bases and the V segment lost 6 bases, leaving 6 bases of the junction unmatched. Written as DNA, the CDR3 is TGTGCCAGCAGCACGGGACTAGCTCAAGATACGCAGTATTTT. Its translation is CASSTGLAQDTQYF.

The V and J genes are TRBV30 and TRBJ1-2, with D possibly TRBD1 on 6 matching bases. Trimming took 2 bases from V and 6 from J, leaving 10 bases between them. The CDR3 is 12 amino acids. Germline CDR1 reads GTSNPN; CDR2 reads SVGIG (reference sequence). The DNA for the CDR3 is TGTGCCTGGAGTTCCTACAGGGATGGCTACACCTTC. Its translation: CAWSSYRDGYTF.

J is TRBJ2-1 and V is TRBV7-6; D gene ambiguous. In germline, CDR1 is SGHVS, CDR2 FNYEAQ. The CDR3 covers 11 residues. The germline V and J ends were trimmed by 2 bases and 9 bases, with 5 bases remaining between them. CDR3 in amino acids: CASSLSVEQFF. CDR3 DNA sequence: TGTGCCAGCAGCTTAAGCGTTGAGCAGTTCTTC.

The V and J genes are TRBV28 and TRBJ2-7; 13 bases match TRBD2. V gave up 6 bases and J gave up 3 bases; unmatched junction bases: 5. CDR3 length: 15 amino acids. Germline V gene data show CDR1 as MDHEN and CDR2 as SYDVKM. DNA for the CDR3: TGTGCCAGCAGCCTGGGACTAGCGGGAAGCTACGAGCAGTACTTC. Its translation is CASSLGLAGSYEQYF.

A single count supports this clone. The chain uses TRBV19 and TRBJ2-7; 7 bases map to TRBD1. Germline CDR1 LNHDA, CDR2 SQIVND (reference sequence). The J segment lost 1 base and the V segment lost 4 bases, leaving 7 bases of the junction unmatched. This CDR3 is built from 15 residues. The CDR3: CASSTEPGQSYEQYF. CDR3 coding DNA: TGTGCCAGTAGTACAGAGCCGGGACAGTCCTACGAGCAGTACTTC.

The rearrangement joins TRBV4-2 to TRBJ2-5; D uncertain. The CDR3 covers 14 residues. Germline CDR1 LGHNA, CDR2 YNFKEQ. V gave up 0 bases and J gave up 1 base, with 6 bases separating them. CDR3 sequence (DNA): TGTGCCAGCAGCCAAGAACAGATCCAAGAGACCCAGTACTTC. This encodes CASSQEQIQETQYF.

The rearrangement links TRBV6-5 to TRBJ2-2; 8 positions match TRBD1. The CDR3 covers 15 residues. Germline assignment: CDR1 MNHEY and CDR2 SVGAGI. With V trimmed by 3 bases and J by 5 bases, 5 bases remained unmatched. DNA for the CDR3: TGTGCCAGCAGTTATTGGCAGGGGGCTACCGGGGAGCTGTTTTTT. This sequence encodes CASSYWQGATGELFF.

V usage is TRBV6-5 and J usage is TRBJ2-1, with 8 bases lining up with TRBD1. Germline values: CDR1 MNHEY, CDR2 SVGAGI. The J segment lost 5 bases and the V segment lost 0 bases, leaving 3 bases of the junction unmatched. CDR3 length: 15 residues. The CDR3: CASSYSTGGNNEQFF. The CDR3 bases are TGTGCCAGCAGTTACTCCACAGGGGGAAACAATGAGCAGTTCTTC.